This TCR beta chain emerged from a study of T-cell memory formation after mild COVID-19. The overall study: Largely donor-specific sequence clusters came from a couple of donors.

Each CDR3 protein is one row after TCRdb ran MiXCR on the 5' RACE reads. The table records about 290,000 distinct CDR3 sequences, approximately 16% of them present only once. The ends were cut back, 6 bases at V and 0 bases at J, with 19 bases in the middle. Germline V gene sequence: CDR1 MGHRA, CDR2 YSYEKL. The CDR3 sequence is 17 residues long. This clonotype occurred a few times. This rearrangement joins TRBV4-1 to TRBJ2-3; D is unclear. This receptor was obtained from a man aged 18 to 29 who had mild COVID-19 (a few samples of this study predate the infection). Cell type and time point are not known. Sequencing input: PBMCs or a T cell subset sorted from them (not recorded which). The CDR3 bases are TGCGCCAGCAGACAACCGCTATTACCTTCTAGCACAGATACGCAGTATTTT. This sequence encodes CASRQPLLPSSTDTQYF.